What follows are 18 T cell receptor beta chains derived from one specimen sequenced in a study of blood T cell repertoires in COVID-19. Here immunoSEQ multiplex PCR was the method, and the copy in TCRdb shows in-frame clones only, minus some. This table has about 300,000 clones, nearly 90% appearing once. The specimen was PBMCs or T cells enriched from blood (not recorded which). The receptors here all came from a woman in her forties or fifties who had been exposed to COVID-19.

The chain employs TRBV28 and TRBJ2-2; TRBD1 agrees at 9 bases. The V segment lost 6 bases and the J segment 5 bases; nucleotides outside the gene matches: 10. The CDR3 consists of 16 residues. Germline loops: CDR1 MDHEN, CDR2 SYDVKM. CDR3 residues: CASRDTGGARTGELFF. In nucleotides, the CDR3 is TGTGCCAGCAGGGATACAGGGGGCGCTCGGACCGGGGAGCTGTTTTTT.

The chain is built from TRBV6-1 and TRBJ1-2; D unresolved. The CDR3 is 14 amino acids. Germline CDR1 and CDR2: MNHNS and SASEGT. V was pared by 0 bases and J by 5 bases, with 10 bases between. The CDR3 reads CASSEAVAGYGYTF. The CDR3 DNA is TGTGCCAGCAGTGAAGCAGTGGCGGGGTATGGCTACACCTTC.

The rearrangement joins TRBV7-8 to TRBJ1-5; a weak D match, TRBD1 (5 bases). V lost 5 bases and J 6 bases, leaving 17 bases between the germline ends. Germline V gene lookup returns CDR1 SGHVS and CDR2 FQNEAQ. The CDR3 has 15 residues. CDR3 sequence: CASSPGSGRRQPQHF. The CDR3 DNA is TGTGCCAGCAGCCCTGGGTCAGGGCGTCGTCAGCCCCAGCATTTT.

Here the CDR3 reads CASSIQGTVRGYTF. CDR3 nucleotides: TGTGCCAGCAGTATCCAGGGGACCGTCAGGGGCTACACCTTC. The chain uses TRBV28 and TRBJ1-2; TRBD1 is a possible D gene (6 bases). The CDR3 covers 14 residues. From germline, CDR1 is MDHEN and CDR2 SYDVKM. The V end lost 5 bases, the J end lost 8 bases, and 18 bases lay between the germline ends.

The CDR3 protein is CASSPRDLANYGYTF. CDR3 bases: TGTGCCAGCAGCCCAAGGGACCTAGCGAACTATGGCTACACCTTC. The chain recombines TRBV7-9 with TRBJ1-2, with D perhaps TRBD1 (5 bases). Looked up from germline, CDR1 is SEHNR and CDR2 is FQNEAQ (reference sequence). V lost 5 bases and J 2 bases, leaving 15 bases between the germline ends. The CDR3 is made up of 15 amino acids.

This sequence joins TRBV6-1 and TRBJ1-5, with 7 bases matching TRBD1. Trimming took 2 bases from V and 2 from J; bases not matched to a gene: 6. Germline CDR1 and CDR2: MNHNS and SASEGT. This CDR3 region has 16 residues. This CDR3 reads CASSEFRQGGNQPQHF. DNA for the CDR3: TGTGCCAGCAGTGAATTTCGACAGGGTGGCAATCAGCCCCAGCATTTT.

As for this clone: Within the sample, other DNA sequences also encode this same CDR3. The chain joins TRBV5-1 to TRBJ1-2; unclear D gene. The ends were cut back, 4 bases at V and 1 base at J, with 8 bases in the middle. Germline V gene lookup returns CDR1 SGHRS and CDR2 YFSETQ. The CDR3 sequence is 13 residues long. CDR3 in amino acids: CASSLDGNYGYTF. The CDR3, as DNA: TGCGCCAGCAGCCTGGACGGTAACTATGGCTACACCTTC.

The V call is TRBV6-1, the J call TRBJ1-6; 7 bases match TRBD1. The trim removed 3 bases at V and 5 bases at J, leaving 4 bases unmatched. CDR3 length: 15 residues. Looked up from germline, CDR1 is MNHNS and CDR2 is SASEGT. DNA of the CDR3: TGTGCCAGCAGTGAGTTGACAGGGAATAATTCACCCCTCCACTTT. This sequence encodes CASSELTGNNSPLHF.

This clone was recorded once. The V gene is TRBV20-1, the J gene TRBJ1-5; D not resolved. Germline V gives CDR1 DFQATT, CDR2 SNEGSKA (reference sequence). The CDR3 has 15 residues. Trimming took off 3 bases at V and 0 bases at J, with 12 bases between the two ends. The CDR3 sequence is CSASVQKNSNQPQHF. The DNA for the CDR3 is TGCAGTGCTAGTGTTCAGAAGAATAGCAATCAGCCCCAGCATTTT.

This sequence joins TRBV12-3 or TRBV12-4 and TRBJ1-6; D remains unclear. V was cut by 1 base and J by 8 bases, with 6 bases left in between. CDR3 length: 13 residues. Written as DNA, the CDR3 is TGTGCCAGCAGTTTAGGGCAAGATTCACCCCTCCACTTT. It specifies CASSLGQDSPLHF.

A remark on this clone: A junction boundary mismatches the germline segment, possibly from a read error. The chain carries TRBV6-1 and TRBJ2-7, with D possibly being TRBD2 (6 bases). Germline values: CDR1 MNHNS, CDR2 SASEGT. The CDR3 has 14 residues. The CDR3 DNA reads as TGTGCCAGCAGGGAAGTGGGCGGGGATTACGAGCAGTACTTC. Encoded protein: CASREVGGDYEQYF.

The chain combines TRBV11-2 with TRBJ1-2; 9 bases agree with TRBD1. V was clipped by 3 bases and J by 8 bases; unmatched bases: 4. CDR1 SGHAT and CDR2 FQNNGV come from the germline V gene. This CDR3 has 13 amino acids. CDR3 sequence (DNA): TGTGCCAGCAGCTTCGGACAGGGGAGCGGCTACACCTTC. This codes for CASSFGQGSGYTF. The full variable domain, completed using reference TRBV11-2 and TRBJ1-2, is EAGVAQSPRYKIIEKRQSVAFWCNPISGHATLYWYQQILGQGPKLLIQFQNNGVVDDSQLPKDRFSAERLKGVDSTLKIQPAKLEDSAVYLCASSFGQGSGYTFGSGTRLTVV.

The rearrangement links TRBV3-1 (or the pseudogene TRBV3-2) to TRBJ2-6, with 9 positions matching TRBD1. The J segment lost 3 bases and the V segment lost 3 bases, leaving 3 bases of the junction unmatched. Germline-derived CDR1 and CDR2 are LGHDT and YNNKEL (reference sequence). The CDR3 consists of 16 residues. DNA of the CDR3: TGTGCCAGCAGCCAGACAGGGGGTGGTGGGGCCAACGTCCTGACTTTC. Its protein product is CASSQTGGGGANVLTF.

The gene calls are TRBV3-1 (or the pseudogene TRBV3-2) and TRBJ1-5; D unclear. V lost 1 base and J lost 9, with 10 bases in between. Germline assignment: CDR1 LGHDT and CDR2 YNNKEL (reference sequence). CDR3 length equals 13 residues. The CDR3 reads CASSQGQSWPQHF. The CDR3 nucleotides read TGTGCCAGCAGCCAAGGGCAGTCTTGGCCCCAGCATTTT.

J is TRBJ1-2 and V is TRBV6-1; 7 bases match TRBD1. The CDR3 is 14 amino acids. Germline V gene sequence: CDR1 MNHNS, CDR2 SASEGT. The V segment lost 0 bases and the J segment 5 bases; nucleotides outside the gene matches: 3. The CDR3 is CASSEAAGGYGYTF. CDR3 nucleotide sequence: TGTGCCAGCAGTGAAGCGGCAGGGGGGTATGGCTACACCTTC.

The genes are TRBV10-1 and TRBJ2-7; the D is unclear. The CDR3 loop spans 13 amino acids. Looked up from germline, CDR1 is WNHNN and CDR2 is SYGVQD (reference sequence). Trimming removed 3 bases from V and 3 bases from J, with 9 bases in between. CDR3 DNA sequence: TGCGCCAGCAGTGAAATTAATAACTACGAGCAGTACTTC. Translating it yields CASSEINNYEQYF.

V and J are TRBV4-2 and TRBJ1-3, with 8 bases identical to TRBD1. With 0 bases clipped from V and 9 bases from J, the junction kept 19 bases outside the gene matches. Per germline, CDR1 LGHNA and CDR2 YNFKEQ. This CDR3 is 19 amino acids long. The CDR3 region is CASSQDLGVGTGVLSTIYF. CDR3 DNA sequence: TGTGCCAGCAGCCAAGATTTAGGGGTGGGGACAGGCGTGCTCTCCACCATATATTTT.

This chain connects TRBV19 to TRBJ1-6; D remains unclear. Between the trimmed V and J ends, which lost 3 bases and 10 bases, there was a span of 10 bases. Looked up from germline, CDR1 is LNHDA and CDR2 is SQIVND (reference sequence). CDR3 length: 13 amino acids. CDR3 loop: CASSIRETSPLHF. DNA for the CDR3: TGTGCCAGTAGTATCCGGGAAACCTCACCCCTCCACTTT.